These 24 T cell receptor beta chains were sequenced from one sample in a study of cytomegalovirus exposure and HLA in healthy donors. PCR primers comprised 60 Vbeta and 13 Jbeta primers. Generated by immunoSEQ multiplex PCR, the TCRdb table keeps only in-frame clones and is missing some. The table shows tens of thousands of clones, with 78% occurring only once. Sequenced input: PBMCs. Every receptor here comes from a man younger than 30 in good health and CMV-seropositive.

This clone has only a few counts. The chain recombines TRBV5-1 with TRBJ2-5; TRBD2 matches at 8 bases. Germline V lookup: CDR1 SGHRS, CDR2 YFSETQ. This CDR3 spans 17 amino acids. The V and J ends lost 4 bases and 5 bases, in that order; junction bases with no gene match: 16. The DNA of the CDR3 is TGCGCCAGCAGCCCAATCCGAGGAACAGGCGGGAGGGAGACCCAGTACTTC. Translated: CASSPIRGTGGRETQYF.

V is TRBV7-9 and J is TRBJ2-3, with D perhaps matching TRBD2 (6 bases). Germline V gene lookup returns CDR1 SEHNR and CDR2 FQNEAQ (reference sequence). CDR3 length equals 12 residues. Trimming removed 8 bases at V and 6 bases at J, with 12 bases between. CDR3 in DNA: TGTGCCAGCTCCTTGGAGGGGGATACGCAGTATTTT. Amino acids: CASSLEGDTQYF.

V gene TRBV4-1 combines with J gene TRBJ2-3, with D maybe TRBD1 (6 bases). Deletions cut 1 base from V and 2 bases from J, with 13 bases between. Germline V lookup: CDR1 MGHRA, CDR2 YSYEKL. The CDR3 runs 16 residues. CDR3 in amino acids: CASSQVDRLITDTQYF. The DNA for the CDR3 is TGCGCCAGCAGCCAAGTGGACAGACTTATCACAGATACGCAGTATTTT.

The chain carries TRBV7-6 and TRBJ1-1, with 7 bases fitting TRBD1. The CDR3 totals 17 residues. The junction had 10 bases not matched to a gene; V was cut back by 3 bases and J by 0 bases. Germline assignment: CDR1 SGHVS and CDR2 FNYEAQ. The DNA for the CDR3 is TGTGCCAGCAGCTTCCTGACAGGGACGATAATGAACACTGAAGCTTTCTTT. This sequence encodes CASSFLTGTIMNTEAFF.

The V call is TRBV18, the J call TRBJ2-3, with TRBD2 matching 7 bases. The CDR3 loop spans 16 amino acids. Germline assignment: CDR1 KGHSH and CDR2 LQKENI. Trimming took 0 bases from V and 2 from J; bases not matched to a gene: 5. The CDR3 loop is CASSPPGAGFTDTQYF. CDR3 in DNA: TGTGCCAGCTCACCACCCGGAGCGGGATTCACAGATACGCAGTATTTT.

The chain uses TRBV5-1 and TRBJ2-7, with TRBD2 identical over 9 bases. The germline CDR1 and CDR2 sequences are SGHRS and YFSETQ. With V trimmed by 7 bases and J by 1 base, 3 bases remained unmatched. This CDR3 comprises 13 residues. The CDR3 is CASRLAASYEQYF. The DNA of the CDR3 is TGCGCCAGCCGACTAGCGGCTTCCTACGAGCAGTACTTC.

Notes on this clone: One junction end disagrees with the germline gene, perhaps due to a read error. The chain is built from TRBV7-7 and TRBJ2-1; no reliable D call. CDR1 is SSHAT, CDR2 FNYEAQ, per germline (reference sequence). The CDR3 spans 14 residues. The CDR3 coding sequence is TGTGCTAGCAGCTTAGGCTCGCCAGGCGATGAGCAGTTCTTC. Translation: CASSLGSPGDEQFF.

The chain employs TRBV5-4 and TRBJ1-2; D remains unclear. The CDR3 is 14 amino acids. Germline-derived CDR1 and CDR2 are SGHNT and YYREEE (reference sequence). The V end was cut by 3 bases, the J end by 8 bases, with 17 bases between. The CDR3 region has the DNA TGTGCCAGCAGCTGGAGTTTGCAATCGGCGGGCTACACCTTC. Its protein is CASSWSLQSAGYTF.

This chain joins TRBV11-2 and TRBJ2-5; 13 nucleotides align to TRBD2. This CDR3 is built from 15 residues. V gave up 1 base and J gave up 4 bases; unmatched junction bases: 0. CDR1 SGHAT and CDR2 FQNNGV come from the germline V gene. CDR3 in amino acids: CASSLGTSGRETQYF. As DNA, the CDR3 is TGTGCCAGCAGCTTAGGGACTAGCGGGAGAGAGACCCAGTACTTC.

The chain joins TRBV19 to TRBJ1-1, with no clear D. CDR1 is LNHDA and CDR2 is SQIVND in the germline V gene (reference sequence). The CDR3 is 15 amino acids. Trimming cost V 3 bases and J 6 bases, with 17 bases left between them. DNA for the CDR3: TGTGCCAGTAGTATTGCATCCGTCACCGGAGCTGAAGCTTTCTTT. Translated, it gives CASSIASVTGAEAFF. The full variable domain, completed using reference TRBV19 and TRBJ1-1, is DGGITQSPKYLFRKEGQNVTLSCEQNLNHDAMYWYRQDPGQGLRLIYYSQIVNDFQKGDIAEGYSVSREKKESFPLTVTSAQKNPTAFYLCASSIASVTGAEAFFGQGTRLTVV.

The chain employs TRBV5-1 and TRBJ2-3, with 9 bases matching TRBD2. The V gene's germline CDR1 is SGHRS and CDR2 YFSETQ. This CDR3 spans 17 amino acids. J lost 0 bases, V lost 1 base, and 6 bases had no gene match. DNA of the CDR3: TGCGCCAGCAGCTTGTTAGCGGGAGAGCTTAGCACAGATACGCAGTATTTT. This encodes CASSLLAGELSTDTQYF.

The V gene is TRBV29-1, the J gene TRBJ2-6; D unresolved. CDR1 and CDR2 from the germline V gene are SQVTM and ANQGSEA. The CDR3 is made up of 13 amino acids. With 4 bases removed from V and 0 bases from J, the gap between germline ends came to 4 bases. CDR3 residues: CSVAVSGANVLTF. Here the CDR3 DNA reads TGCAGCGTTGCAGTCTCTGGGGCCAACGTCCTGACTTTC.

The chain joins TRBV2 to TRBJ2-7, with no clear D. There are 10 residues in the CDR3. Per the germline V gene, CDR1 is SNHLY and CDR2 is FYNNEI. V was shortened by 6 bases and J by 3 bases, with 3 bases between the two germline ends. The CDR3 DNA reads as TGTGCCAGCAGACTCTACGAGCAGTACTTC. This encodes CASRLYEQYF.

This clone is medium-sized. The chain links TRBV28 to TRBJ1-3; TRBD1 might be the D (5 bases). Germline loops: CDR1 MDHEN, CDR2 SYDVKM. The length of the CDR3 is 15 residues. V lost 2 bases and J 3 bases, leaving 11 bases between the germline ends. The CDR3 loop is CASSLGGNYGNTIYF. The CDR3 bases are TGTGCCAGCAGTTTAGGGGGGAATTATGGAAACACCATATATTTT.

This chain uses TRBV5-4 with TRBJ1-1; no clear D. V was pared by 3 bases and J by 0 bases, with 6 bases between. The CDR3 loop spans 13 amino acids. Germline V gene sequence: CDR1 SGHNT, CDR2 YYREEE (reference sequence). The CDR3 sequence: CASSSQVNTEAFF. In DNA form, the CDR3 reads TGTGCCAGCAGCTCCCAGGTGAACACTGAAGCTTTCTTT.

Many counts were recorded for this clone. The rearrangement uses TRBV2 and TRBJ1-4; D is perhaps TRBD1 (6 bases). The CDR3 loop spans 15 amino acids. V was pared by 3 bases and J by 3 bases, with 11 bases between. Per the germline V gene, CDR1 is SNHLY and CDR2 is FYNNEI. The CDR3 nucleotides are TGTGCCAGCAGTGACCAGGGGAGGGCTAATGAAAAACTGTTTTTT. Amino acid sequence: CASSDQGRANEKLFF.

This clone has only a few counts. The gene calls are TRBV9 and TRBJ2-1; 8 bases agree with TRBD2. The germline CDR1 and CDR2 sequences are SGDLS and YYNGEE. CDR3 length: 16 amino acids. V shed 4 bases, J shed 0 bases, and the junction held 6 bases outside the gene matches. The CDR3 DNA reads TGTGCCAGCAGCCCCCGGAGCGGGAGCTCCTACAATGAGCAGTTCTTC. Translated: CASSPRSGSSYNEQFF.

The V call is TRBV5-1, the J call TRBJ2-1; TRBD2 agrees at 8 bases. Germline assignment: CDR1 SGHRS and CDR2 YFSETQ. J was trimmed by 7 bases and V by 7 bases; bases with no gene match: 1. The CDR3 length is 11 residues. CDR3 residues: CASREGNEQFF. The CDR3 coding sequence is TGCGCCAGCCGGGAGGGGAATGAGCAGTTCTTC.

The genes are TRBV29-1 and TRBJ2-1; maybe TRBD2 (6 bases). Germline values: CDR1 SQVTM, CDR2 ANQGSEA. CDR3 length: 14 amino acids. The ends were cut back, 7 bases at V and 3 bases at J, with 16 bases in the middle. Here the CDR3 DNA reads TGCAGCGCCAATTCAGCGGGCCTCTACAATGAGCAGTTCTTC. Translation: CSANSAGLYNEQFF.

This rearrangement joins TRBV9 to TRBJ2-1; D is uncertain. Germline CDR1 and CDR2: SGDLS and YYNGEE. This CDR3 has 15 residues. The germline V and J ends were trimmed by 0 bases and 3 bases, with 10 bases remaining between them. The CDR3 DNA reads TGTGCCAGCAGCGTAGACTATGGAAGCTACAATGAGCAGTTCTTC. It yields the protein CASSVDYGSYNEQFF.

Within the sample, this clone is medium-sized. The chain employs TRBV10-3 and TRBJ2-5, with TRBD2 matching over 7 bases. Looked up from germline, CDR1 is ENHRY and CDR2 is SYGVKD. The V and J ends lost 3 bases and 7 bases, in that order; junction bases with no gene match: 5. The CDR3 covers 13 residues. The CDR3 region has the DNA TGTGCCATCAGTGAAACTAGCGAGGTGACCCAGTACTTC. Amino acid sequence: CAISETSEVTQYF.

V usage is TRBV11-3 and J usage is TRBJ2-2; TRBD1 aligns across 8 bases. The junction had 5 bases not matched to a gene; V was cut back by 4 bases and J by 7 bases. CDR1 and CDR2 (germline): SGHNT, YENEEA. This CDR3 spans 14 amino acids. This CDR3 reads CASSSGTGLGELFF. CDR3 in DNA: TGTGCCAGCAGCTCCGGGACAGGCCTCGGGGAGCTGTTTTTT.

The V gene is TRBV5-1, the J gene TRBJ2-1, with 7 bases identical to TRBD2. The CDR3 is 14 residues long. The junction had 8 bases not matched to a gene; V was cut back by 8 bases and J by 3 bases. Germline CDR1 reads SGHRS; CDR2 reads YFSETQ. This chain's CDR3 is CASGRGERYNEQFF. The CDR3 DNA follows: TGCGCCAGTGGCCGGGGGGAACGCTACAATGAGCAGTTCTTC.

The CDR3 loop reads CASSRGGEQYF. Here the CDR3 DNA reads TGCGCCAGCAGCCGGGGAGGGGAGCAGTACTTC. The chain has TRBV10-1 and TRBJ2-7; 7 nucleotides match TRBD2. Trimming removed 6 bases from V and 7 bases from J; junction bases left unmatched: 3. Per germline, CDR1 WNHNN and CDR2 SYGVQD (reference sequence). There are 11 residues in the CDR3.